The next 21 T cell receptor beta chains were all read from a single sample in a study of blood T cell dynamics during melanoma immunotherapy. Assay: immunoSEQ multiplex PCR; the TCRdb copy retains only in-frame clones and omits some. The sample consists of approximately 6,100 clones, 70% to 90% of them appearing once. As to time point: pre-treatment baseline. Sequenced here: blood, sampled from a patient treated with checkpoint blockade. These receptor sequences come from a human donor with melanoma.

V gene TRBV28 combines with J gene TRBJ1-2; 8 nucleotides agree with TRBD1. J lost 7 bases, V lost 5 bases, and 21 bases had no gene match. Germline assignment: CDR1 MDHEN and CDR2 SYDVKM. The CDR3 contains 18 residues. Here the CDR3 DNA reads TGTGCCAGCAGTCCATCTACTCGGACAGGGCGTTTTTTTGGTGGCTACACCTTC. The encoded protein is CASSPSTRTGRFFGGYTF.

This clone was found once. The chain combines TRBV27 with TRBJ2-1, with 7 bases fitting TRBD2. Trimming cost V 3 bases and J 4 bases; bases outside gene matches: 3. The germline gives CDR1 MNHEY, CDR2 SMNVEV (reference sequence). The CDR3 totals 14 residues. The CDR3 bases are TGTGCCAGCAGTTTCGCGGGAGAGTACAATGAGCAGTTCTTC. Protein: CASSFAGEYNEQFF.

The genes are TRBV5-1 and TRBJ1-1; a weak D match, TRBD1 (5 bases). The CDR3 is made up of 16 amino acids. The V end lost 3 bases, the J end lost 2 bases, and 17 bases lay between the germline ends. Per germline, CDR1 SGHRS and CDR2 YFSETQ. DNA of the CDR3: TGCGCCAGCAGCTCGGGGCCGATAGGAGTCAACACTGAAGCTTTCTTT. Translated: CASSSGPIGVNTEAFF.

This clone was detected only once. The V and J genes are TRBV7-2 and TRBJ2-2, with D hard to call. V lost 2 bases and J lost 0, with 10 bases in between. The CDR3 has 16 amino acids. Looked up from germline, CDR1 is SGHTA and CDR2 is FQGNSA. CDR3 residues: CASSLIAATNTGELFF. The CDR3 DNA reads TGTGCCAGCAGCTTAATTGCGGCAACGAACACCGGGGAGCTGTTTTTT.

The chain couples TRBV27 to TRBJ2-1; D gene ambiguous. Germline CDR1 and CDR2: MNHEY and SMNVEV (reference sequence). V was pared by 3 bases and J by 1 base, with 7 bases between. The CDR3 totals 14 residues. CDR3 residues: CASSFGNSYNEQFF. CDR3 DNA sequence: TGTGCCAGCAGTTTTGGTAATTCCTACAATGAGCAGTTCTTC.

This chain connects TRBV28 to TRBJ2-6, with D unclear. CDR1 is MDHEN, CDR2 SYDVKM, per germline. Trimming stripped 6 bases from V and 0 bases from J, with 6 bases between. There are 14 residues in the CDR3. In DNA, the CDR3 is TGTGCCAGCAGCATGAGCTCTGGGGCCAACGTCCTGACTTTC. Residues: CASSMSSGANVLTF.

The V call is TRBV25-1, the J call TRBJ1-3, with 7 bases identical to TRBD1. The germline gives CDR1 MGHDK, CDR2 SYGVNS. The CDR3 covers 15 residues. V lost 3 bases to trimming and J lost 2 bases; unmatched junction nucleotides: 4. This CDR3 reads CASSDTGAPGNTIYF. The CDR3 coding sequence is TGTGCCAGCAGTGATACAGGGGCTCCTGGAAACACCATATATTTT.

This chain connects TRBV14 to TRBJ2-1; tentatively, D is TRBD2 (5 bases). This CDR3 is 15 amino acids long. V shed 4 bases and J shed 10 bases, with 20 bases lying between them. Germline V gene lookup returns CDR1 SGHDN and CDR2 FVKESK. CDR3 region: CASSLPSGSKREQFF. The CDR3 coding sequence is TGTGCCAGCAGCCTACCATCGGGATCCAAGCGGGAGCAGTTCTTC.

This chain uses TRBV7-8 with TRBJ2-2; 7 positions agree with TRBD2. The CDR3 spans 17 residues. From germline, CDR1 is SGHVS and CDR2 FQNEAQ. V dropped 5 bases and J dropped 0; count of bases not matched to a gene: 9. CDR3 loop: CASSTGGGASNTGELFF. In DNA form, the CDR3 reads TGTGCCAGCAGCACGGGGGGAGGGGCCTCGAACACCGGGGAGCTGTTTTTT.

This chain links TRBV28 with TRBJ2-3; D is unclear. Per the germline V gene, CDR1 is MDHEN and CDR2 is SYDVKM. This CDR3 is 12 amino acids long. With 6 bases removed from V and 6 bases from J, the gap between germline ends came to 10 bases. The CDR3 region has the DNA TGTGCCAGCAGCATAAATCAGGATACGCAGTATTTT. Its protein is CASSINQDTQYF.

The J gene is TRBJ2-2, the V gene TRBV6-1; tentatively, D is TRBD1 (5 bases). Germline assignment: CDR1 MNHNS and CDR2 SASEGT. CDR3 length: 14 residues. Trimming took 2 bases from V and 5 from J, leaving 9 bases between them. DNA for the CDR3: TGTGCCAGCAGTGAAAGGACAACAACCGGGGAGCTGTTTTTT. It translates to CASSERTTTGELFF.

The chain has TRBV19 and TRBJ1-3; the D is unclear. The CDR3 sequence is 14 residues long. Germline V gene sequence: CDR1 LNHDA, CDR2 SQIVND (reference sequence). The V gene lost 6 bases and the J gene lost 0 bases, with 9 bases spanning the gap. CDR3 loop: CASRARYSGNTIYF. DNA of the CDR3: TGTGCCAGTAGGGCCCGTTACTCTGGAAACACCATATATTTT.

The rearrangement uses TRBV12-5 and TRBJ2-3; a possible D gene is TRBD1 (6 bases). CDR1 and CDR2 (germline): LGHNT, FRNRAP. CDR3 size: 15 residues. Trimming left V 1 base short and J 1 base short, with 9 bases between. CDR3 residues: CASGLGGPGTDTQYF. The CDR3 coding sequence is TGTGCTAGTGGTTTGGGGGGGCCTGGCACAGATACGCAGTATTTT.

The V and J genes are TRBV7-8 and TRBJ1-5, with 9 bases identical to TRBD1. CDR1 and CDR2 (germline): SGHVS, FQNEAQ. The CDR3 has 14 amino acids. J gave up 3 bases and V 7 bases, and 4 bases lay outside the gene matches. CDR3 sequence reads: CASTRDRVNQPQHF. CDR3 DNA: TGTGCCAGCACGAGGGACAGGGTCAATCAGCCCCAGCATTTT. Full variable domain (missing parts from reference TRBV7-8 and TRBJ1-5): GAGVSQSPRYKVAKRGQDVALRCDPISGHVSLFWYQQALGQGPEFLTYFQNEAQLDKSGLPSDRFFAERPEGSVSTLKIQRTQQEDSAVYLCASTRDRVNQPQHFGDGTRLSIL.

The gene calls are TRBV5-4 and TRBJ2-7, with 9 bases lining up with TRBD1. The germline gives CDR1 SGHNT, CDR2 YYREEE (reference sequence). The CDR3 loop spans 17 amino acids. V dropped 0 bases and J dropped 0; count of bases not matched to a gene: 7. This chain's CDR3 is CASSLGPGTGSSYEQYF. The CDR3, as DNA: TGTGCCAGCAGCTTGGGCCCCGGGACAGGGAGCTCCTACGAGCAGTACTTC.

The chain couples TRBV20-1 to TRBJ2-1, with D unresolved. This CDR3 is built from 10 residues. V was pared by 6 bases and J by 4 bases, with 4 bases between. Germline V gives CDR1 DFQATT, CDR2 SNEGSKA (reference sequence). CDR3 sequence (DNA): TGCAGTGCAATATACAATGAGCAGTTCTTC. Its protein product is CSAIYNEQFF.

The chain is built from TRBV11-2 and TRBJ2-3, with 8 bases that match TRBD2. This CDR3 comprises 15 residues. V lost 5 bases to trimming and J lost 6 bases; unmatched junction nucleotides: 10. CDR1 and CDR2 (germline): SGHAT, FQNNGV. The CDR3 protein is CASSPGLAVSDTQYF. The CDR3 nucleotides read TGTGCCAGCAGCCCTGGACTAGCTGTTTCGGATACGCAGTATTTT.

This clone was counted a single time. The chain carries TRBV7-3 and TRBJ2-7; D remains ambiguous. CDR1 and CDR2 (germline): SGHTA, FQGTGA. Deletions cut 1 base from V and 3 bases from J, with 7 bases between. The CDR3 has 13 residues. The DNA for the CDR3 is TGTGCCAGCAGCTTAAGCCCATACTACGAGCAGTACTTC. Amino acids: CASSLSPYYEQYF.

The rearrangement joins TRBV5-1 to TRBJ2-7; D unclear. Germline values: CDR1 SGHRS, CDR2 YFSETQ. The length of the CDR3 is 11 residues. Trimming left V 4 bases short and J 3 bases short, with 5 bases between. The DNA of the CDR3 is TGCGCCAGCAGCGAACTCTACGAGCAGTACTTC. Its protein is CASSELYEQYF.

V and J are TRBV15 and TRBJ1-2; maybe TRBD1 (5 bases). V lost 0 bases and J 5 bases, leaving 7 bases between the germline ends. Germline V gene sequence: CDR1 LNHNV, CDR2 YYDKDF (reference sequence). The CDR3 runs to 13 residues. The CDR3 DNA reads as TGTGCCACCAGCAGAGACAGGGTATATGGCTACACCTTC. Protein sequence: CATSRDRVYGYTF.

The gene calls are TRBV5-1 and TRBJ2-1, with TRBD2 matching over 7 bases. This CDR3 spans 15 amino acids. Germline-derived CDR1 and CDR2 are SGHRS and YFSETQ. Trimming cost V 4 bases and J 6 bases; bases outside gene matches: 10. The CDR3 spells CASSPRGSMGNEQFF. Here the CDR3 DNA reads TGCGCCAGCAGCCCTCGCGGGAGTATGGGCAATGAGCAGTTCTTC.